The subject of this entry is one TCR beta chain. Measured with immunoSEQ multiplex PCR; TCRdb has only the in-frame clones, and not every one. The table shows about 250,000 clones, with roughly 82% occurring only once. The data were obtained in a study of control samples from healthy donors and cancer patients. This CDR3 has 14 amino acids. Trimming removed 1 base at V and 5 bases at J, with 9 bases between. Germline CDR1 is SEHNR and CDR2 is FQNEAQ (reference sequence). The receptor was derived from a woman in her sixties or seventies with lung cancer. Sequenced sample: PBMCs. This sequence joins TRBV7-9 and TRBJ1-5, with D hard to call. In DNA form, the CDR3 reads TGTGCCAGCAGCTTAGATTCCTCATATCAGCCCCAGCATTTT. Amino acid sequence: CASSLDSSYQPQHF.